This T cell receptor (beta chain) derives from a study of T cells in Graves' hyperthyroidism and ophthalmopathy. The junction had 9 bases not matched to a gene; V was cut back by 4 bases and J by 5 bases. CDR1 and CDR2 (germline): MDHEN, SYDVKM. The CDR3 is 15 amino acids. Amplified TCR beta CDR3 regions derived from RNA transcripts. A first-round RT-PCR of the TCR CDR3 used the HTBI primer set. One entry per CDR3 protein results from TCRdb running MiXCR on the multiplex PCR reads. The data contain fewer than 600,000 distinct CDR3 sequences, 14% of them singletons. This sequence originates from a woman aged 18 to 35 with Graves' hyperthyroidism. The J gene is TRBJ2-5, the V gene TRBV28; 8 nucleotides agree with TRBD2. The sequencing sample was made of blood. CDR3 in amino acids: CASSSAGAFGETQYF. The CDR3 coding sequence is TGTGCCAGCAGTTCAGCGGGGGCTTTTGGGGAGACCCAGTACTTC.